The text below deals with one T cell receptor beta chain. Its antigen is undetermined. This specimen belongs to a study of T cell clusters in autoimmune cytopenias. The V gene's germline CDR1 is GTSNPN and CDR2 SVGIG (reference sequence). The CDR3 is 14 residues long. About 37,500 genome equivalents of blood DNA were amplified for TRB. Multiplex touch-down PCR amplified TRB using TRB-A and TRB-B pools in one tube. With the multiplex PCR reads reprocessed, TCRdb shows one record per CDR3 protein and no DNA. This sample contains roughly 6,100 distinct CDR3 sequences. Study conclusions and caveats: Primary autoimmune cytopenia patients seemingly lacked the physiological T cell clusters found in healthy donors.

The sample also formed part of further work on T cell repertoires in aging, cancer and after chemotherapy. That work contributes: Roughly 9.3 million TCR reads made up the full dataset.

The clonotype comes from a human donor in good health. Source material: peripheral blood. This chain connects TRBV30 to TRBJ2-5; without DNA, the TCRdb call of TRBD1 cannot be checked. CDR3 loop: CAWSKDMPRGTQYF.